A selection of T cell receptor beta chains follows, all from one sample in a study of T cell changes during pregnancy in multiple sclerosis. TCRdb's table, derived via immunoSEQ multiplex PCR, lists solely in-frame clones and lacks some. The sample shows about 47,000 clones, just over 90% of them seen only once. This specimen was peripheral blood, taken in the second trimester of pregnancy. These receptors originate from a female donor with multiple sclerosis, enrolled in a pregnancy study. The CDR3 runs from the conserved cysteine through the conserved F or W. D genes are given only for firm matches. Size tells how often a clone was seen (once, few, many) or the class of an expanded clone, and some rows leave it out.

J | D | V | size | CDR3 | DNA
TRBJ1-1 | - | TRBV4-3 | once | CASSQDFGGSTEAFF | TGCGCCAGCAGCCAAGATTTCGGGGGGTCCACTGAAGCTTTCTTT
TRBJ2-2 | TRBD2 | TRBV10-1 | - | CASSESTGLAGVFGELFF | TGCGCCAGCAGTGAGTCGACGGGACTAGCGGGAGTATTCGGGGAGCTGTTTTTT
TRBJ2-5 | - | TRBV13 | - | CASGAKRQETQYF | TGTGCCAGCGGTGCGAAGCGACAAGAGACCCAGTACTTC
TRBJ2-1 | TRBD2 | TRBV27 | - | CASSLSTSGVYNEQFF | TGTGCCAGCAGTTTATCCACTAGCGGAGTATACAATGAGCAGTTCTTC
TRBJ2-5 | - | TRBV7-9 | - | CASSFVALGQETQYF | TGTGCCAGCAGCTTTGTAGCGTTGGGCCAGGAGACCCAGTACTTC
TRBJ1-2 | TRBD1 | TRBV7-2 | - | CASSNPGQRISNYGYTF | TGTGCCAGCAGTAATCCGGGACAGAGAATTTCTAACTATGGCTACACCTTC
TRBJ2-5 | - | TRBV14 | - | CASSQTETQYF | TGTGCCAGCAGCCAAACTGAGACCCAGTACTTC
TRBJ1-6 | - | TRBV6-5 | - | CASTQGTNSPLHF | TGTGCCAGCACACAGGGCACGAATTCACCCCTCCACTTT
TRBJ2-1 | - | TRBV13 | - | CASSLEATVYNEQFF | TGTGCCAGCAGCTTAGAAGCGACAGTGTACAATGAGCAGTTCTTC
TRBJ2-3 | - | TRBV9 | once | CASSVVSGITDTQYF | TGTGCCAGCAGCGTAGTTTCGGGTATCACAGATACGCAGTATTTT
TRBJ1-1 | - | TRBV18 | - | CASSITAVNTEAFF | TGTGCCAGCTCAATCACAGCGGTCAACACTGAAGCTTTCTTT
TRBJ1-1 | TRBD1 | TRBV6-5 | - | CASSYSAQGGNTEAFF | TGTGCCAGCAGTTACTCGGCTCAGGGGGGGAACACTGAAGCTTTCTTT
TRBJ1-1 | - | TRBV30 | - | CAWSVDSMNTEAFF | TGTGCCTGGAGTGTCGACAGTATGAACACTGAAGCTTTCTTT
TRBJ1-2 | - | TRBV14 | - | CASSPVGAIPSNYGYTF | TGTGCCAGCAGCCCCGTTGGGGCGATACCCTCGAACTATGGCTACACCTTC
TRBJ2-1 | - | TRBV19 | - | CASSITGSGQFF | TGTGCCAGTAGTATTACGGGGTCGGGGCAGTTCTTC
TRBJ2-3 | - | TRBV15 | once | CATSREGADATDTQYF | TGTGCCACCAGCAGAGAAGGGGCGGACGCCACAGATACGCAGTATTTT
TRBJ1-1 | - | TRBV6-5 | - | CASTASWGGTEAFF | TGTGCCAGCACCGCGTCCTGGGGGGGGACTGAAGCTTTCTTT
TRBJ2-7 | - | TRBV4-3 | - | CASSQDSRAYEQYF | TGCGCCAGCAGCCAAGATAGCAGGGCCTACGAGCAGTACTTC
TRBJ2-7 | - | TRBV4-1 | - | CASSQSAAPYEQYF | TGCGCCAGCAGCCAATCCGCGGCCCCCTACGAGCAGTACTTC
TRBJ1-1 | - | TRBV5-4 | - | CASRIREGTEAFF | TGTGCCAGCAGAATCAGGGAGGGCACTGAAGCTTTCTTT
TRBJ1-5 | - | TRBV25-1 | - | CASGETGVRADSNQPQHF | TGTGCCAGCGGAGAGACAGGCGTGAGGGCTGATAGCAATCAGCCCCAGCATTTT
TRBJ2-1 | TRBD2 | TRBV5-4 | - | CASSLVPSGNNEQFF | TGTGCCAGCAGCTTGGTCCCTAGCGGGAACAATGAGCAGTTCTTC
TRBJ2-3 | - | TRBV27 | - | CASSPPQGIGTDTQYF | TGTGCCAGCAGCCCCCCACAGGGTATCGGCACAGATACGCAGTATTTT
TRBJ2-1 | TRBD2 | TRBV10-3 | - | CAISEGASGEYNEQFF | TGTGCCATCAGTGAAGGGGCTAGCGGAGAGTACAATGAGCAGTTCTTC
TRBJ2-1 | TRBD2 | TRBV29-1 | once | CSVLRTSGTYNEQFF | TGCAGCGTCCTCAGGACTAGCGGAACCTACAATGAGCAGTTCTTC
TRBJ2-7 | - | TRBV30 | - | CAWNVGTPLARYEQYF | TGTGCCTGGAATGTGGGGACCCCGCTAGCGAGATACGAGCAGTACTTC
TRBJ2-1 | TRBD1 | TRBV19 | - | CASSGQAVNEQFF | TGTGCCAGCTCTGGACAGGCGGTCAATGAGCAGTTCTTC
TRBJ2-1 | - | TRBV9 | - | CASSPRLSGPNNEQFF | TGTGCCAGCAGCCCGAGGCTGAGCGGACCTAACAATGAGCAGTTCTTC
TRBJ1-3 | - | TRBV5-1 | - | CASSLVTTTPGNTIYF | TGCGCCAGCAGCTTGGTGACAACAACTCCTGGAAACACCATATATTTT
TRBJ2-2 | - | TRBV7-2 | few | CASSLESEGIGELFF | TGTGCCAGCAGCTTAGAATCCGAGGGTATCGGGGAGCTGTTTTTT
TRBJ1-2 | - | TRBV11-2 | - | CASSSLSGGPYGYTF | TGTGCCAGCAGTAGTCTGTCGGGAGGACCCTATGGCTACACCTTC
TRBJ1-6 | TRBD1 | TRBV25-1 | - | CASRKTGGQGKSPLHF | TGTGCCAGCAGGAAAACTGGAGGACAGGGCAAATCACCCCTCCACTTT
TRBJ2-5 | - | TRBV10-3 | - | CAIRHDMSETQYF | TGTGCCATCAGACACGACATGTCAGAGACCCAGTACTTC
TRBJ1-1 | - | TRBV9 | - | CASSVGGTLNTEAFF | TGTGCCAGCAGCGTAGGCGGCACCCTGAACACTGAAGCTTTCTTT
TRBJ2-3 | TRBD2 | TRBV18 | - | CASSPPGLAGEGFTDTQYF | TGTGCCAGCTCGCCTCCGGGACTAGCGGGGGAAGGGTTCACAGATACGCAGTATTTT
TRBJ1-1 | - | TRBV29-1 | - | CSVEEGALEAFF | TGCAGCGTTGAAGAAGGGGCTCTTGAAGCTTTCTTT
TRBJ1-1 | - | TRBV7-9 | - | CASSHRNTRTEAFF | TGTGCCAGCAGCCACCGAAATACGAGGACTGAAGCTTTCTTT
TRBJ2-7 | TRBD1 | TRBV28 | - | CASSLYAGGLNEQYF | TGTGCCAGCAGTTTATATGCAGGGGGCCTGAACGAGCAGTACTTC
TRBJ1-2 | TRBD1 | TRBV11-2 | - | CASSPWTGRSLNYGYTF | TGTGCCAGCAGCCCCTGGACAGGTCGTAGTTTGAACTATGGCTACACCTTC
TRBJ1-1 | TRBD1 | TRBV5-4 | - | CASSQGDRGRTEAFF | TGTGCCAGCAGCCAGGGGGACAGGGGGCGAACTGAAGCTTTCTTT
TRBJ1-1 | TRBD1 | TRBV7-9 | - | CASSLPQGMNTEAFF | TGTGCCAGCAGCTTACCACAGGGGATGAACACTGAAGCTTTCTTT
TRBJ2-1 | TRBD2 | TRBV5-4 | - | CASSLPGLAGGNYNEQFF | TGTGCCAGCAGCTTACCTGGACTAGCGGGGGGGAACTACAATGAGCAGTTCTTC
TRBJ1-3 | - | TRBV28 | - | CASSLYSGNTIYF | TGTGCCAGCAGCCTGTACTCTGGAAACACCATATATTTT
TRBJ2-1 | - | TRBV7-9 | - | CASSPQIGRQNEQFF | TGTGCCAGCAGCCCCCAGATTGGGAGGCAAAATGAGCAGTTCTTC
TRBJ2-5 | - | TRBV2 | - | CASSAESGTQYF | TGTGCCAGCAGCGCTGAATCGGGGACCCAGTACTTC
TRBJ2-1 | TRBD2 | TRBV30 | - | CAWSVLGLAGERNEQFF | TGTGCCTGGAGTGTACTGGGACTAGCGGGAGAGCGAAATGAGCAGTTCTTC
TRBJ2-7 | TRBD1 | TRBV6-1 | - | CASTGTELTYEQYF | TGTGCCAGCACCGGGACAGAGCTGACCTACGAGCAGTACTTC
TRBJ2-2 | - | TRBV28 | - | CASSFSGSTGELFF | TGTGCCAGCAGTTTCTCCGGGAGTACCGGGGAGCTGTTTTTT
TRBJ2-4 | TRBD2 | TRBV4-3 | - | CASSQDLWREVNIQYF | TGCGCCAGCAGCCAAGATCTATGGCGGGAGGTAAACATTCAGTACTTC
TRBJ2-1 | - | TRBV7-2 | - | CASSLVAGRNYNEQFF | TGTGCCAGCAGCTTAGTGGCGGGACGCAATTACAATGAGCAGTTCTTC
TRBJ2-3 | - | TRBV28 | once | CASNRQQKSTDTQYF | TGTGCCAGCAATCGTCAACAGAAAAGCACAGATACGCAGTATTTT
TRBJ2-7 | - | TRBV7-3 | - | CASSSKPWSSYEQYF | TGTGCCAGCAGCTCAAAACCTTGGAGCTCCTACGAGCAGTACTTC
TRBJ2-7 | - | TRBV6-4 | - | CASICLAETIEQYF | TGTGCCAGCATCTGCCTAGCTGAGACCATCGAGCAGTACTTC
TRBJ2-3 | TRBD2 | TRBV5-1 | - | CASSLTSGTSGRTDTQYF | TGCGCCAGCAGCTTGACCTCCGGGACTAGCGGTAGGACAGATACGCAGTATTTT
TRBJ2-1 | TRBD2 | TRBV19 | - | CASSILGGGSYNEQFF | TGTGCCAGTAGTATATTGGGCGGGGGTTCCTACAATGAGCAGTTCTTC
TRBJ2-7 | TRBD2 | TRBV14 | - | CASSQETGGRYEQYF | TGTGCCAGCAGCCAAGAAACGGGGGGGCGCTACGAGCAGTACTTC
TRBJ2-7 | - | TRBV19 | once | CASSTGTPYEQYF | TGTGCCAGTAGTACCGGGACACCCTACGAGCAGTACTTC